This is a list of T cell receptor beta chains from one sample in a study of T-cell reconstitution after alpha-beta-depleted transplantation in children. From the PCR reads, TCRdb called clonotypes with MiXCR, one entry per CDR3 protein. The sample yields about 580,000 distinct CDR3 sequences, more than 20% seen once. Source: PBMCs, mostly from graft donor cells, taken 360 days after TCRalphabeta/CD19-depleted stem cell transplant. The receptors originated from a boy under two years old who had a stem cell transplant for acute myeloid leukemia, so the T cells may come from the graft donor. The CDR3 runs from the conserved cysteine through the conserved F or W. D genes are given only for firm matches. Expanded clones are given a class, and other clones once, few, many or no size at all.

abundance	d_gene	v_gene	j_gene	CDR3nt	CDR3aa
NA	NA	TRBV6-1	TRBJ2-1	TGTGCCAGCAGTAAAGGGGAAAACCTCTACAATGAGCAGTTCTTC	CASSKGENLYNEQFF
few	NA	TRBV24-1	TRBJ2-5	TGTGCCACCAGTGAGGGGGGTAGGGAGGCCCAGTACTTC	CATSEGGREAQYF
many	TRBD2	TRBV3-1	TRBJ2-7	TGTGCCAGCAGCCCGCAGCGGGGGAGGAACGAGCAGTACTTC	CASSPQRGRNEQYF
few	NA	TRBV7-2	TRBJ1-3	TGTGCCAGCAGCTTAGATCGCTCTGGAAACACCATATATTTT	CASSLDRSGNTIYF
NA	NA	TRBV7-9	TRBJ2-6	TGTGCCAGCAGCTTATGGTTGGTCCTTTCTGGGGCCAACGTCCTGACTTTC	CASSLWLVLSGANVLTF
NA	NA	TRBV7-2	TRBJ1-2	TGTGCCAGCAGCTTAGGTTGGACCTATGGCTACACCTTC	CASSLGWTYGYTF
NA	TRBD2	TRBV6-2/TRBV6-3	TRBJ2-2	TGTGCCAGCAGTTATTGGGCACTAGCGGGGGGCCCACCTAGGGCCGGGGAGCTGTTTTTT	CASSYWALAGGPPRAGELFF
few	NA	TRBV13	TRBJ2-3	TGTGCCAGCGGAGAGGGGGGTACAGATACGCAGTATTTT	CASGEGGTDTQYF
many	NA	TRBV11-3	TRBJ2-3	TGTGCCAGCAGCTTAGTGGGGGGGCTAGGGATTTTATCAGATACGCAGTATTTT	CASSLVGGLGILSDTQYF
once	NA	TRBV7-9	TRBJ1-5	TGTGCCAGCAGCTCGACGACCGCTAACAATCAGCCCCAGCATTTT	CASSSTTANNQPQHF
NA	TRBD2	TRBV20-1	TRBJ2-1	TGCAGTGCTAGAGTGGAGCGGGGGTACAATGAGCAGTTCTTC	CSARVERGYNEQFF
many	NA	TRBV6-5	TRBJ1-3	TGTGCCAGCAGTTACTCCGGATCCAGAGGAAACACCATATATTTT	CASSYSGSRGNTIYF
NA	NA	TRBV5-1	TRBJ2-3	TGCGCCAGCAGCTTGGAGGGGGTATTCCCCACAGATACGCAGTATTTT	CASSLEGVFPTDTQYF
NA	TRBD1	TRBV20-1	TRBJ1-2	TGCAGTGCAGACAGGGGTTCGGGCTACACCTTC	CSADRGSGYTF
few	NA	TRBV9	TRBJ2-4	TGTGCCAGCAGTTCCGAATCGGGCATTCAGTACTTC	CASSSESGIQYF
NA	NA	TRBV7-2	TRBJ1-2	TGTGCCAGCAGCTTAGATACAGCTAGTTATGGCTACACCTTC	CASSLDTASYGYTF
few	NA	TRBV27	TRBJ2-5	TGTGCCAGCAGTTTATCTGGGCGGGGAGGGACCCAGTACTTC	CASSLSGRGGTQYF
NA	TRBD1	TRBV5-1	TRBJ2-1	TGCGCCAGCAGCCCGGGACAGGGATCTAACAATGAGCAGTTCTTC	CASSPGQGSNNEQFF
NA	NA	TRBV7-2	TRBJ2-2	TGTGCCAGCAGCCCCGACGGGATGGAGACCGGGGAGCTGTTTTTT	CASSPDGMETGELFF
many	NA	TRBV7-2	TRBJ1-1	TGTGCCAGCAGCAACTGGGTAGGAACTGAAGCTTTCTTT	CASSNWVGTEAFF